This TCR beta chain was identified during a study of blood T cell repertoires in COVID-19. In the study overall: Sites across the United States, Italy and Spain contributed samples from acute and convalescent COVID-19.

Germline V gives CDR1 SGHRS, CDR2 YFSETQ. The CDR3 sequence is 13 residues long. V dropped 0 bases and J dropped 15 bases, with 16 bases sitting between them. TCRdb keeps only in-frame clones here, not all; method: immunoSEQ multiplex PCR. The sample includes some 350,000 clones, 85% to 90% seen only once; the top ten take under 3%. The chain uses TRBV5-1 and TRBJ2-1; D is unresolved. The material sequenced was peripheral blood. The source of this sequence is a human donor in a cohort sampled during active COVID-19. CDR3 loop: CASSLGSMASSFF. In nucleotides, the CDR3 is TGCGCCAGCAGCTTGGGCAGTATGGCCTCGTCGTTCTTC.